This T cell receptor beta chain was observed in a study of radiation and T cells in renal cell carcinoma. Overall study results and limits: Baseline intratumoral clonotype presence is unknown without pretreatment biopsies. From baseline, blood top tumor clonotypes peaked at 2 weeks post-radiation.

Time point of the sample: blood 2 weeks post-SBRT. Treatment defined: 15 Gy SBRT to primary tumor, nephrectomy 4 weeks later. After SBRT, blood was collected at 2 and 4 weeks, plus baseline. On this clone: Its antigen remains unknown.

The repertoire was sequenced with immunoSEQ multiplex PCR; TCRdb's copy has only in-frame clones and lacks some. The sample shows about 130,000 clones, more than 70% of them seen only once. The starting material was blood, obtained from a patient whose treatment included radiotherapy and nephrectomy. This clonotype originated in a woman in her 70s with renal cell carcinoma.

The CDR3 nucleotides are TGTGCCAGCAGCTTGATGGGGGACACAGATACGCAGTATTTT. Encoded protein: CASSLMGDTDTQYF. The V and J genes are TRBV7-3 and TRBJ2-3; D could derive from TRBD1 or TRBD2 (5 bases each). This CDR3 is 14 amino acids long. Trimming removed 3 bases from V and 2 bases from J, with 9 bases in between. Germline CDR1 SGHTA, CDR2 FQGTGA.